Listed here are 3 T cell receptor beta chains from one sample, sequenced in a study of cytomegalovirus exposure and HLA in healthy donors. PCR involved 60 Vbeta and 13 Jbeta primers. The protocol was immunoSEQ multiplex PCR, while the TCRdb copy is restricted to in-frame clones and leaves out a portion. The data hold roughly 110,000 clones, with over 65% observed a single time. Sequencing used PBMCs. The source is a female donor in good health and CMV-seronegative.

This sequence joins TRBV10-3 and TRBJ2-1, with 7 bases fitting TRBD1. The germline V gene has CDR1 ENHRY and CDR2 SYGVKD. The CDR3 is 12 amino acids. V shed 11 bases, J shed 4 bases, and the junction held 5 bases outside the gene matches. This CDR3 reads CAEGDSYNEQFF. DNA for the CDR3: TGTGCCGAGGGGGACAGTTACAATGAGCAGTTCTTC.

The chain carries TRBV6-6 and TRBJ2-2; 8 nucleotides align to TRBD1. Trimming cost V 5 bases and J 0 bases; bases outside gene matches: 2. Germline lookup yields CDR1 MNHNY and CDR2 SVGAGI (reference sequence). The CDR3 totals 15 residues. CDR3: CASSPTGANTGELFF. The DNA of the CDR3 is TGTGCCAGCAGTCCGACAGGGGCGAACACCGGGGAGCTGTTTTTT.

The chain carries TRBV11-2 and TRBJ1-6; D remains ambiguous. CDR1 and CDR2 from the germline V gene are SGHAT and FQNNGV. The CDR3 runs to 13 residues. Trimming took off 0 bases at V and 13 bases at J, with 10 bases between the two ends. The CDR3 region is CASSLDEGGPLHF. CDR3 DNA sequence: TGTGCCAGCAGCTTAGATGAGGGTGGGCCCCTCCACTTT.